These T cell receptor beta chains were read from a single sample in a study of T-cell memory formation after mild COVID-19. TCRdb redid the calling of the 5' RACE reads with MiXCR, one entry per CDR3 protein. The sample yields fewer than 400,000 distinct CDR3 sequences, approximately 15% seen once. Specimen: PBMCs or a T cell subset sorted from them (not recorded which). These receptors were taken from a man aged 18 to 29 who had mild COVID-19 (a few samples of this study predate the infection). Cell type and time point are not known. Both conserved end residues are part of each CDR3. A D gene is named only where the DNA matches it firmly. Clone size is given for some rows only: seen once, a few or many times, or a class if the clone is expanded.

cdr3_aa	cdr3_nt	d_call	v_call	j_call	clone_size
CASSQGALTSYEQYF	TGCGCCAGCAGCCAAGGGGCACTGACCTCCTACGAGCAGTACTTC	-	TRBV4-1	TRBJ2-7	-
CAISEGTVTYEQYF	TGTGCCATCAGTGAAGGAACGGTGACCTACGAGCAGTACTTC	-	TRBV10-3	TRBJ2-7	-
CASSSLGTGGDEQYF	TGTGCCAGCAGCTCCCTAGGGACAGGGGGCGACGAGCAGTACTTC	TRBD1	TRBV5-4	TRBJ2-7	-
CASSSAGRNQPQHF	TGTGCCAGCAGTTCGGCAGGCCGCAATCAGCCCCAGCATTTT	-	TRBV12-3/TRBV12-4	TRBJ1-5	-
CASSFRDVDSPLHF	TGCGCCAGCAGTTTCAGGGACGTCGATTCACCCCTCCACTTT	-	TRBV5-1	TRBJ1-6	few
CASSQGSRFMETQYF	TGTGCCAGCAGCCAAGGGTCCCGGTTTATGGAGACCCAGTACTTC	-	TRBV14	TRBJ2-5	-
CASSLGTHNTDTQYF	TGTGCCAGCAGCTTAGGGACCCACAACACAGATACGCAGTATTTT	-	TRBV5-6	TRBJ2-3	-
CASSFGGRTNIQYF	TGTGCCAGCAGTTTCGGGGGGCGGACAAACATTCAGTACTTC	-	TRBV27	TRBJ2-4	few
CASSLGRPPEAFF	TGTGCCAGCAGCTTAGGTCGGCCGCCTGAAGCTTTCTTT	-	TRBV11-2	TRBJ1-1	-
CASSLTGTYGYTF	TGCGCCAGCAGCTTGACAGGGACCTATGGCTACACCTTC	-	TRBV5-1	TRBJ1-2	many
CASSRSGGGAEAFF	TGTGCCAGCAGCCGATCCGGGGGAGGGGCTGAAGCTTTCTTT	-	TRBV7-3	TRBJ1-1	-
CASSTSGGDQETQYF	TGTGCCAGCAGTACTAGCGGGGGGGACCAAGAGACCCAGTACTTC	TRBD2	TRBV9	TRBJ2-5	few
CASRTQYREDTQYF	TGCGCCAGCAGAACCCAGTACAGAGAGGATACGCAGTATTTT	-	TRBV5-1	TRBJ2-3	-
CAWSATEGETQYF	TGTGCCTGGAGCGCCACAGAAGGAGAGACCCAGTACTTC	-	TRBV30	TRBJ2-5	few
CASSPPRGSSYEQYF	TGTGCCAGCAGCCCCCCCCGCGGTAGCTCCTACGAGCAGTACTTC	-	TRBV6-6	TRBJ2-7	few
CSASSILHNYGYTF	TGCAGTGCTAGTTCAATACTCCACAACTATGGCTACACCTTC	-	TRBV20-1	TRBJ1-2	few
CASSLVLGAGTGELFF	TGTGCCAGCAGCTTAGTTTTGGGGGCCGGCACCGGGGAGCTGTTTTTT	-	TRBV11-2	TRBJ2-2	few
CASSQDRREQFF	TGCGCCAGCAGCCAAGACCGACGTGAGCAGTTCTTC	-	TRBV4-3	TRBJ2-1	-
CATSWLARRYNEQFF	TGTGCCACCAGCTGGCTAGCTAGGCGCTACAATGAGCAGTTCTTC	-	TRBV15	TRBJ2-1	-
CASSFGSDTQYF	TGCGCCAGCAGCTTCGGATCCGATACGCAGTATTTT	-	TRBV5-1	TRBJ2-3	many
CASSYRAGEGNQPQHF	TGTGCCAGCAGTTACCGCGCCGGGGAGGGTAATCAGCCCCAGCATTTT	-	TRBV6-6	TRBJ1-5	few
CASSRGGGASGYTF	TGTGCCAGCAGCCGTGGTGGGGGTGCGAGCGGCTACACCTTC	-	TRBV3-1	TRBJ1-2	-
CASSKPDRANSPLHF	TGTGCCAGCAGCAAACCGGACAGAGCAAATTCACCCCTCCACTTT	-	TRBV21-1	TRBJ1-6	-
CASTVGDRFDYGYTF	TGTGCCAGCACTGTCGGGGACAGGTTCGACTATGGCTACACCTTC	TRBD1	TRBV5-4	TRBJ1-2	many
CASRENSNQPQHF	TGTGCCAGCAGGGAGAATAGCAATCAGCCCCAGCATTTT	-	TRBV6-6	TRBJ1-5	-
CASSFRQAVSFEQYF	TGTGCCAGCAGTTTCCGACAGGCCGTCTCCTTCGAGCAGTACTTC	-	TRBV28	TRBJ2-7	-
CASSFDRGDEQFF	TGTGCCAGCAGTTTTGACAGGGGAGATGAGCAGTTCTTC	TRBD1	TRBV12-3/TRBV12-4	TRBJ2-1	-
CSARYQSSGGNEQFF	TGCAGTGCTAGATATCAGTCTAGCGGGGGCAATGAGCAGTTCTTC	TRBD2	TRBV20-1	TRBJ2-1	few
CASSFRGADGYTF	TGTGCCAGCAGCTTTCGGGGCGCAGATGGCTACACCTTC	-	TRBV28	TRBJ1-2	-
CASSLRGVPSHEQYF	TGTGCCAGCAGCCTCAGGGGGGTACCCTCCCACGAGCAGTACTTC	-	TRBV28	TRBJ2-7	many
CSAAVPGPRSYEQYF	TGCAGTGCAGCGGTTCCCGGGCCCCGCTCCTACGAGCAGTACTTC	-	TRBV20-1	TRBJ2-7	-
CATSRAGTGHEQYF	TGTGCCACCAGCAGGGCAGGGACGGGCCACGAGCAGTACTTC	-	TRBV15	TRBJ2-7	few
CASSLRHSGNTIYF	TGTGCCAGCAGTTTACGACACTCTGGAAACACCATATATTTT	-	TRBV12-3/TRBV12-4	TRBJ1-3	many
CASSQANSPLHF	TGTGCCAGCAGCCAGGCGAATTCACCCCTCCACTTT	-	TRBV3-1	TRBJ1-6	few
CASSYEDTYEQYF	TGTGCCAGCAGTTACGAGGACACCTACGAGCAGTACTTC	-	TRBV6-2/TRBV6-3	TRBJ2-7	few
CASSQYRILGADTQYF	TGTGCCAGCAGCCAATACAGAATTCTTGGGGCAGATACGCAGTATTTT	-	TRBV5-6	TRBJ2-3	-
CASSFTGHRTDTQYF	TGTGCCAGCAGTTTCACGGGGCACCGGACAGATACGCAGTATTTT	-	TRBV12-3/TRBV12-4	TRBJ2-3	-
CASSLKGLAGIAKNIQYF	TGTGCCAGCAGTCTTAAAGGACTAGCGGGGATAGCCAAAAACATTCAGTACTTC	TRBD2	TRBV12-3/TRBV12-4	TRBJ2-4	-
CASQEPSGTFYEQYF	TGCGCCAGCCAAGAGCCCTCGGGGACCTTCTACGAGCAGTACTTC	-	TRBV10-2	TRBJ2-7	many
CATSKGANEQFF	TGCGCCACCTCAAAGGGTGCCAATGAGCAGTTCTTC	-	TRBV4-1	TRBJ2-1	-
CASSLRWGQGNQPQHF	TGTGCCAGCAGCTTGAGGTGGGGACAGGGCAATCAGCCCCAGCATTTT	TRBD1	TRBV5-6	TRBJ1-5	-
CASSSGQGLESYTF	TGTGCCAGCAGCTCGGGACAGGGGTTAGAAAGCTACACCTTC	TRBD1	TRBV7-2	TRBJ1-2	-
CASSASAGEVLGYNEQFF	TGTGCCAGCAGCGCCTCTGCCGGGGAAGTTCTAGGCTACAATGAGCAGTTCTTC	-	TRBV7-9	TRBJ2-1	-
CASSPPTGEAFF	TGTGCCAGCAGTCCACCGACAGGAGAAGCTTTCTTT	-	TRBV6-5	TRBJ1-1	-
CASSLFSYEQYF	TGTGCCAGCAGCTTGTTCTCCTACGAGCAGTACTTC	-	TRBV7-6	TRBJ2-7	-
CASSFPQSTDTQYF	TGTGCCAGCAGTTTTCCACAGAGCACAGATACGCAGTATTTT	-	TRBV12-3/TRBV12-4	TRBJ2-3	few
CASSLVGARETQYF	TGTGCCAGCAGCTTAGTGGGGGCGCGGGAGACCCAGTACTTC	-	TRBV7-9	TRBJ2-5	few